The text below deals with one TCR beta chain. Its specificity is not known. The sample originates from a study of CD8+ T cells in alopecia areata. Looking at the study overall: Each of the treated patients was given oral tofacitinib, 5 to 10 mg twice daily, for moderate-to-severe alopecia areata.

Documented treatment: oral pan-JAK inhibitor, 5-10 mg twice daily. Study outcomes and limitations: As there was one nonresponder, how baseline CD8+ expansion relates to response remains uncertain. Higher clonality was seen in lesional scalp than in normal scalp, especially in alopecia totalis/universalis.

CDR3 length: 14 residues. Germline lookup yields CDR1 SQVTM and CDR2 ANQGSEA. Trimming took 5 bases from V and 8 from J, leaving 21 bases between them. Extraction and reverse transcription of RNA yielded cDNA as the sequencing template. TCRdb's copy holds only in-frame clones and misses some; the assay was immunoSEQ multiplex PCR. The data show 150,000 to 200,000 clones, roughly 60% seen once. This TCR came from a human donor with alopecia areata. The sequencing here drew on CD4+ T cells sorted from blood, taken between weeks 47 and 50, from a patient treated with tofacitinib. This chain connects TRBV29-1 to TRBJ1-2; a weak D match, TRBD1 (6 bases). The CDR3 bases are TGCAGCGTTCTGAACAGGGCACCTTGGTTGGGCTACACCTTC. It translates to CSVLNRAPWLGYTF.